Reported below is one T cell receptor beta chain. Its antigen remains unidentified. V shed 2 bases and J 4 bases; nucleotides not matched to a gene: 4. Germline V lookup: CDR1 MGHDK, CDR2 SYGVNS. The CDR3 is 14 residues long. The record originates from a study of T-cell reconstitution after alpha-beta-depleted transplantation in children. The authors prepared the TCRbeta library with unique molecular identifiers. From the PCR reads, TCRdb called clonotypes with MiXCR, one entry per CDR3 protein. The sample records fewer than 400,000 distinct CDR3 sequences, approximately 20% being singletons. Study-level results: About two months after transplant, alpha-beta T cells reportedly came from several hundred expanded graft clones. Newly produced T cells mostly provided counts and TCRbeta diversity after one year, as hyperexpanded clones declined.

The sample consisted of PBMCs, mostly from graft donor cells, taken 180 days after TCRalphabeta/CD19-depleted stem cell transplant. The V call is TRBV25-1, the J call TRBJ2-5; 7 positions agree with TRBD1. The receptor's source is a male patient younger than 18 who had a stem cell transplant for acute lymphoblastic leukemia, so the T cells may come from the graft donor. The CDR3 loop is CASSELDRRETQYF. The CDR3 DNA reads as TGTGCCAGCAGTGAACTGGACAGGCGAGAGACCCAGTACTTC.